What follows are 15 T cell receptor beta chains derived from one specimen sequenced in a study of blood T cells in healthy people across ages. A J-beta primer mix and a sample-barcoded 5' primer were used in a second PCR of roughly 7 to 12 cycles. TCRdb re-called the 5' RACE reads through MiXCR, storing one row per CDR3 protein. The profile covers approximately 880,000 distinct CDR3 sequences, with 40% to 60% appearing a single time and around 15% taken by the ten largest. Specimen: blood. These TCRs come from a man in his thirties or forties in good health.

This clonotype was recorded a few times. The CDR3 sequence is CASRRGENTGELFF. For the CDR3, the DNA is TGTGCCAGCAGGCGCGGGGAGAACACCGGGGAGCTGTTTTTT. The chain has TRBV4-2 and TRBJ2-2; TRBD2 is a possible D gene (6 bases). Trimming shortened V by 6 bases and J by 1 base, and 9 bases separated the two germline ends. Germline values: CDR1 LGHNA, CDR2 YNFKEQ. The length of the CDR3 is 14 residues.

The chain links TRBV7-2 to TRBJ2-7; 8 bases align to TRBD2. Judging by the DNA end, TRBJ2-5 fits better; the J call may be wrong. There are 15 residues in the CDR3. Germline assignment: CDR1 SGHTA and CDR2 FQGNSA. Here the CDR3 DNA reads TGTGCCAGCAGCTTAGAGGCGGGGGGCGCAAAGACCCAGTACTTC. It yields the protein CASSLEAGGAKTQYF.

The chain joins TRBV7-2 to TRBJ2-7; D might be TRBD1 or TRBD2, each matching 5 bases. Germline values: CDR1 SGHTA, CDR2 FQGNSA. Between the trimmed V and J ends, which lost 5 bases and 7 bases, there was a span of 21 bases. This CDR3 region has 15 residues. The CDR3 spells CASSPQRGRYNEQYF. The CDR3 DNA sequence: TGTGCCAGCAGCCCTCAGAGGGGACGCTACAATGAGCAGTACTTC. Together with reference TRBV7-2 and TRBJ2-7, the CDR3 gives the full variable domain: GAGVSQSPSNKVTEKGKDVELRCDPISGHTALYWYRQSLGQGLEFLIYFQGNSAPDKSGLPSDRFSAERTGGSVSTLTIQRTQQEDSAVYLCASSPQRGRYNEQYFGPGTRLTVT.

This chain joins TRBV20-1 and TRBJ2-7; weak D call: TRBD1 (6 bases). Trimming took off 0 bases at V and 3 bases at J, with 9 bases between the two ends. Germline assignment: CDR1 DFQATT and CDR2 SNEGSKA (reference sequence). The CDR3 runs 13 residues. In DNA form, the CDR3 reads TGCAGTGCTAGAGATACAGGGAACTACGAGCAGTACTTC. It codes for CSARDTGNYEQYF.

The J gene is TRBJ1-2, the V gene TRBV18, with D uncertain. V was trimmed by 0 bases and J by 0 bases, leaving 14 bases between them. Looked up from germline, CDR1 is KGHSH and CDR2 is LQKENI. CDR3 size: 17 residues. The CDR3 loop reads CASSPPADLGTNYGYTF. The CDR3 nucleotides read TGTGCCAGCTCACCACCGGCGGATTTGGGGACTAACTATGGCTACACCTTC.

The DNA for the CDR3 is TGTGCCAGCAGTACCCAGACAGGGATCTACGAGCAGTACTTC. It encodes CASSTQTGIYEQYF. The chain has TRBV12-3 or TRBV12-4 and TRBJ2-7; 7 nucleotides match TRBD1. The CDR3 has 14 residues. V lost 5 bases to trimming and J lost 3 bases; unmatched junction nucleotides: 7.

This clonotype has only a few counts. The chain combines TRBV5-1 with TRBJ2-1; D gene ambiguous. The CDR3 loop spans 15 amino acids. CDR1 SGHRS and CDR2 YFSETQ come from the germline V gene. The V and J ends lost 0 bases and 0 bases respectively, with 7 bases between them. The CDR3 sequence: CASSLVISSYNEQFF. The CDR3 coding sequence is TGCGCCAGCAGCTTGGTAATCAGCTCCTACAATGAGCAGTTCTTC.

The chain has TRBV7-2 and TRBJ2-4, with D perhaps matching TRBD1 (5 bases). Near its end, the DNA agrees better with TRBJ2-5, so the J call may be wrong. Germline V gives CDR1 SGHTA, CDR2 FQGNSA. This CDR3 has 12 amino acids. CDR3 protein: CASSSRVETQYF. Here the CDR3 DNA reads TGTGCCAGCAGCTCCAGGGTTGAGACCCAGTACTTC.

J is TRBJ2-5 and V is TRBV2, with 8 bases lining up with TRBD1. The CDR3 is 16 residues long. Looked up from germline, CDR1 is SNHLY and CDR2 is FYNNEI. The trim removed 6 bases at V and 3 bases at J, leaving 12 bases unmatched. CDR3 DNA: TGTGCCAGCAGACCCGGACAGGGTCGGTGGGAAGAGACCCAGTACTTC. It translates to CASRPGQGRWEETQYF.

With regard to this clonotype: An end of the junction does not agree with germline; a read error may underlie this. The genes are TRBV5-1 and TRBJ2-1; D might be TRBD1 or TRBD2, each matching 6 bases. CDR3 length equals 16 residues. Germline assignment: CDR1 SGHRS and CDR2 YFSETQ. The CDR3 protein is CAGSSGATIPYNEQFF. The CDR3 DNA follows: TGCGCCGGCAGTTCGGGGGCGACCATACCCTACAATGAGCAGTTCTTC.

V and J are TRBV29-1 and TRBJ2-1, with a weak D call TRBD2 (5 bases). V dropped 5 bases and J dropped 0 bases, with 8 bases sitting between them. The CDR3 is 13 amino acids. Germline assignment: CDR1 SQVTM and CDR2 ANQGSEA. The CDR3 here is CSVNRDSYNEQFF. In DNA, the CDR3 is TGCAGCGTTAACCGGGACTCCTACAATGAGCAGTTCTTC.

The table lists this clonotype with a few counts. The chain links TRBV12-3 or TRBV12-4 to TRBJ2-3; D may be TRBD1 (5 bases). V lost 2 bases to trimming and J lost 3 bases, with 9 bases between them. The CDR3 spans 14 residues. In nucleotides, the CDR3 is TGTGCCAGCAGTTTAAGAGCAGGGACAGATACGCAGTATTTT. Translation gives CASSLRAGTDTQYF.

The rearrangement joins TRBV20-1 to TRBJ2-1; 9 nucleotides line up with TRBD1. The CDR3 totals 16 residues. Germline loops: CDR1 DFQATT, CDR2 SNEGSKA (reference sequence). Trimming took 6 bases from V and 8 from J; bases not matched to a gene: 17. This CDR3 reads CSALNPGQGKGYEQFF. For the CDR3, the DNA is TGCAGTGCCTTAAACCCGGGACAGGGAAAGGGTTATGAGCAGTTCTTC.

This clonotype has a single count. The chain has TRBV4-2 and TRBJ1-5; 7 positions match TRBD1. Losses at the gene ends were 3 bases for V and 4 bases for J; bases not matched to a gene: 18. The CDR3 sequence is 19 residues long. From germline, CDR1 is LGHNA and CDR2 YNFKEQ. The DNA for the CDR3 is TGTGCCAGCAGCCAGGGAACACCGTATAATACAGGGGTAAATCAGCCCCAGCATTTT. Protein: CASSQGTPYNTGVNQPQHF.

V and J are TRBV5-1 and TRBJ1-5, with 7 bases lining up with TRBD1. CDR3 size: 16 residues. Germline lookup yields CDR1 SGHRS and CDR2 YFSETQ. The V gene end was trimmed by 2 bases and the J gene end by 3 bases; junction bases not matched to a gene: 8. This chain's CDR3 is CASSFPLDRDNQPQHF. Written as DNA, the CDR3 is TGCGCCAGCAGCTTCCCACTTGACAGGGACAATCAGCCCCAGCATTTT.